The next 21 T cell receptor beta chains were all read from a single sample in a study of CD8 T cell repertoires and HIV-1 epitope variants (dated by TCRdb to between 2020 and 2021). These receptors have no known antigen. Receptor amplification or capture employed the immunoSEQ multiplex PCR assay. Here the immuneACCESS table is served through TCRdb, limited to in-frame sequences with V and J called. Missing clones are a known gap in these copies; in checked studies unresolved V genes cover under half, and the rest lacks a known reason. The sample table shows 5,500 to 7,000 clones, and 64% are seen once. The ten largest clones capture about 45% of the sample. The specimen was cultured CD8+ T cells derived from PBMCs. Source of these receptors: a male donor with HIV.

The chain has TRBV19 and TRBJ2-1, with D maybe TRBD2 (6 bases). Germline assignment: CDR1 LNHDA and CDR2 SQIVND (reference sequence). CDR3 size: 16 residues. Trimming shortened V by 1 base and J by 2 bases, and 12 bases separated the two germline ends. The CDR3 loop reads CASSIGWGVAYNEQFF. CDR3 DNA sequence: TGTGCCAGTAGTATAGGATGGGGGGTCGCCTACAATGAGCAGTTCTTC. The variable domain in full, with the rest retrieved from reference TRBV19 and TRBJ2-1, is DGGITQSPKYLFRKEGQNVTLSCEQNLNHDAMYWYRQDPGQGLRLIYYSQIVNDFQKGDIAEGYSVSREKKESFPLTVTSAQKNPTAFYLCASSIGWGVAYNEQFFGPGTRLTVL.

The chain has TRBV4-2 and TRBJ2-2, with 13 bases identical to TRBD2. The junction had 2 bases not matched to a gene; V was cut back by 1 base and J by 6 bases. Germline CDR1 is LGHNA and CDR2 is YNFKEQ. The CDR3 is made up of 16 amino acids. CDR3 nucleotides: TGTGCCAGCAGCCAAGTACTAGCGGGAGGGCCCGGGGAGCTGTTTTTT. As protein: CASSQVLAGGPGELFF.

The rearrangement links TRBV2 to TRBJ1-6; possibly TRBD1 for D (5 bases). Germline CDR1 and CDR2: SNHLY and FYNNEI. Trimming removed 11 bases from V and 7 bases from J, with 21 bases in between. The CDR3 is made up of 15 amino acids. The chain's CDR3 is CARSSETDLNSPLHF. CDR3 coding DNA: TGTGCCCGAAGCTCTGAGACAGATCTCAATTCACCCCTCCACTTT.

V gene TRBV4-3 combines with J gene TRBJ1-5; 7 nucleotides agree with TRBD1. Trimming at V came to 0 bases and at J to 7 bases, leaving 6 bases not matched to a gene. Germline-derived CDR1 and CDR2 are LGHNA and YSLEER. This CDR3 has 15 amino acids. The DNA for the CDR3 is TGCGCCAGCAGCCAAGAGTACAGGGGAGGACAGCCCCAGCATTTT. Translating it yields CASSQEYRGGQPQHF.

The V and J genes are TRBV7-9 and TRBJ1-1, with D possibly being TRBD1 (6 bases). The V and J ends lost 3 bases and 5 bases respectively, with 13 bases between them. CDR3 size: 14 residues. CDR1 and CDR2 from the germline V gene are SEHNR and FQNEAQ (reference sequence). CDR3 nucleotide sequence: TGTGCCAGCAGCTTCCAAACAGGGCTAACTGAAGCTTTCTTT. Translation: CASSFQTGLTEAFF. The entire variable domain, with the rest obtained from reference TRBV7-9 and TRBJ1-1, is as follows: DTGVSQNPRHKITKRGQNVTFRCDPISEHNRLYWYRQTLGQGPEFLTYFQNEAQLEKSRLLSDRFSAERPKGSFSTLEIQRTEQGDSAMYLCASSFQTGLTEAFFGQGTRLTVV.

V and J are TRBV18 and TRBJ1-5, with D uncertain. CDR3 length: 14 amino acids. Trimming pared 6 bases from V and 11 bases from J, leaving 20 bases between. The germline V gene has CDR1 KGHSH and CDR2 LQKENI. DNA of the CDR3: TGTGCCAGCTCTCATATCCGACGGGAATCAGCCCAGCATTTT. Its protein product is CASSHIRRESAQHF.

The chain is built from TRBV27 and TRBJ2-7; 7 bases match TRBD1. Per germline, CDR1 MNHEY and CDR2 SMNVEV (reference sequence). The CDR3 loop spans 14 amino acids. V was clipped by 5 bases and J by 6 bases; unmatched bases: 10. For the CDR3, the DNA is TGTGCCAGCAGTACCGAAACAGGGGTACCCGAGCAGTACTTC. Translated, it gives CASSTETGVPEQYF.

This clone was seen more than once but under ten times. The rearrangement joins TRBV28 to TRBJ2-7; TRBD1 aligns across 8 bases. CDR1 and CDR2 (germline): MDHEN, SYDVKM. The CDR3 sequence is 16 residues long. J lost 2 bases, V lost 6 bases, and 12 bases had no gene match. CDR3 loop: CASSQSRDRRTYEQYF. The CDR3 DNA reads as TGTGCCAGCAGCCAATCCCGGGACAGGCGTACCTACGAGCAGTACTTC. Using reference TRBV28 and TRBJ2-7 for the parts outside the CDR3, the full variable domain is DVKVTQSSRYLVKRTGEKVFLECVQDMDHENMFWYRQDPGLGLRLIYFSYDVKMKEKGDIPEGYSVSREKKERFSLILESASTNQTSMYLCASSQSRDRRTYEQYFGPGTRLTVT.

CDR3 loop: CASSTGQALFSPLHF. CDR3 sequence (DNA): TGTGCCAGCAGTACTGGACAGGCGCTTTTTTCACCCCTCCACTTT. This chain connects TRBV2 to TRBJ1-6, with 7 positions matching TRBD1. The CDR3 length is 15 residues. Trimming at V came to 5 bases and at J to 9 bases, leaving 10 bases not matched to a gene. Germline V gene lookup returns CDR1 SNHLY and CDR2 FYNNEI.

The genes are TRBV11-2 and TRBJ2-1; maybe TRBD2 (5 bases). V lost 0 bases and J lost 14, with 11 bases in between. The germline V gene has CDR1 SGHAT and CDR2 FQNNGV. The CDR3 is made up of 12 amino acids. CDR3 bases: TGTGCCAGCAGCTTAGATCCGGGGTCTGAGTTCTTC. It translates to CASSLDPGSEFF.

CDR3 in amino acids: CASSDQGIYEQYF. The DNA of the CDR3 is TGTGCCAGCAGTGACCAGGGTATCTACGAGCAGTACTTC. The V and J genes are TRBV2 and TRBJ2-7, with D possibly being TRBD1 (5 bases). Germline values: CDR1 SNHLY, CDR2 FYNNEI. The V end was cut by 3 bases, the J end by 3 bases, with 9 bases between. This CDR3 has 13 amino acids.

Concerning this clone: The junction does not match germline at one end; this may be a read error. The chain combines TRBV28 with TRBJ1-2, with a tentative D call TRBD1 (5 bases). The CDR3 has 14 amino acids. The germline CDR1 and CDR2 sequences are MDHEN and SYDVKM. The CDR3 nucleotides read TGTGCCGGCAGTTTGGGAGGGGCGTTCTATGGCTACACCTTC. It yields the protein CAGSLGGAFYGYTF.

The chain recombines TRBV5-6 with TRBJ1-1; no reliable D call. The CDR3 spans 13 residues. Germline V gene lookup returns CDR1 SGHDT and CDR2 YYEEEE. Trimming cost V 3 bases and J 0 bases, with 6 bases left between them. The CDR3 sequence: CASSWALNTEAFF. CDR3 DNA: TGTGCCAGCAGCTGGGCTTTGAACACTGAAGCTTTCTTT.

This sequence joins TRBV7-6 and TRBJ1-3; D is unresolved. The germline V gene has CDR1 SGHVS and CDR2 FNYEAQ. The V gene lost 4 bases and the J gene lost 3 bases, with 7 bases spanning the gap. CDR3 length equals 13 residues. CDR3 in amino acids: CASSSRNGNTIYF. For the CDR3, the DNA is TGTGCCAGCAGCTCAAGGAATGGAAACACCATATATTTT.

This clone is judged medium-sized (0.01 to 0.1%). CDR3 in amino acids: CASSQGQGAFSETQYF. The CDR3 bases are TGTGCCAGCAGTCAGGGACAGGGGGCGTTTTCCGAGACCCAGTACTTC. The genes are TRBV6-6 and TRBJ2-5; 12 nucleotides align to TRBD1. Germline V gives CDR1 MNHNY, CDR2 SVGAGI (reference sequence). This CDR3 has 16 amino acids. Trimming cost V 5 bases and J 5 bases; bases outside gene matches: 9.

This clone has just a few counts. The chain uses TRBV30 and TRBJ1-1; D remains unclear. This CDR3 has 13 amino acids. Germline lookup yields CDR1 GTSNPN and CDR2 SVGIG (reference sequence). With 6 bases removed from V and 0 bases from J, the gap between germline ends came to 11 bases. The CDR3 is CACYPGLNTEAFF. CDR3 nucleotide sequence: TGTGCCTGCTACCCGGGTTTGAACACTGAAGCTTTCTTT.

The chain uses TRBV6-5 and TRBJ2-5, with D perhaps matching TRBD2 (5 bases). CDR3 length: 14 amino acids. Trimming removed 0 bases at V and 4 bases at J, with 9 bases between. CDR1 is MNHEY and CDR2 is SVGAGI in the germline V gene. CDR3 amino acids: CASSYSGDPETQYF. The CDR3 DNA sequence: TGTGCCAGCAGTTACTCGGGAGATCCAGAGACCCAGTACTTC.

This clone came up a few times. V gene TRBV29-1 combines with J gene TRBJ2-1; no reliable D call. Per germline, CDR1 SQVTM and CDR2 ANQGSEA. V dropped 6 bases and J dropped 6 bases, with 12 bases sitting between them. This CDR3 is 12 amino acids long. The CDR3 region has the DNA TGCAGCGTCCTCCAAAGGGCCAATGAGCAGTTCTTC. The encoded protein is CSVLQRANEQFF.

CDR3 loop: CASSSGPSYEQYF. The CDR3 DNA reads TGTGCCAGCAGCTCCGGACCCTCCTACGAGCAGTACTTC. The genes are TRBV7-9 and TRBJ2-7, with no clear D. The CDR3 runs 13 residues. V was clipped by 4 bases and J by 0 bases, with 7 bases between them. Germline V gives CDR1 SEHNR, CDR2 FQNEAQ (reference sequence).

The chain carries TRBV5-4 and TRBJ2-3, with D unclear. Germline CDR1 reads SGHNT; CDR2 reads YYREEE (reference sequence). The CDR3 totals 11 residues. With 0 bases removed from V and 5 bases from J, the gap between germline ends came to 1 base. In DNA, the CDR3 is TGTGCCAGCAGCTTGGGAGATACGCAGTATTTT. It is translated as CASSLGDTQYF.

Within the sample, this clone is medium-sized. V is TRBV7-2 and J is TRBJ2-3; D remains unclear. Trimming removed 4 bases at V and 3 bases at J, with 11 bases between. The CDR3 is 14 residues long. The germline CDR1 and CDR2 sequences are SGHTA and FQGNSA. CDR3 coding DNA: TGTGCCAGCAGCTCCGTACTGGCGACAGATACGCAGTATTTT. Translation: CASSSVLATDTQYF.